The subject of this entry is one T cell receptor beta chain. Its antigen remains unidentified. The sorted Tregs were CD4+CD25+CD127-/low cells. TCRdb re-derived calls from the 5' RACE reads in MiXCR, one entry per CDR3 protein. Of more than 55,000 distinct CDR3 sequences listed, roughly 28% are singletons. The study's findings and limits: Tumor memory CD4+ T cell TCR gene usage clustered with blood and lymph node memory CD4+ cells and lymph node naive CD4+ cells.

The material sequenced was tumor-infiltrating Tregs sorted from the breast tumor. This receptor was obtained from a female donor with breast cancer.

Written as DNA, the CDR3 is TGTGCCAGCAGCTCCGTTGATGTTGGGGCTGAAAAACTGTTTTTT. It encodes CASSSVDVGAEKLFF. The chain recombines TRBV7-2 with TRBJ1-4; D perhaps matches TRBD1 (5 bases). The CDR3 is made up of 15 amino acids. Per the germline V gene, CDR1 is SGHTA and CDR2 is FQGNSA. Between the trimmed V and J ends, which lost 4 bases and 7 bases, there was a span of 16 bases.